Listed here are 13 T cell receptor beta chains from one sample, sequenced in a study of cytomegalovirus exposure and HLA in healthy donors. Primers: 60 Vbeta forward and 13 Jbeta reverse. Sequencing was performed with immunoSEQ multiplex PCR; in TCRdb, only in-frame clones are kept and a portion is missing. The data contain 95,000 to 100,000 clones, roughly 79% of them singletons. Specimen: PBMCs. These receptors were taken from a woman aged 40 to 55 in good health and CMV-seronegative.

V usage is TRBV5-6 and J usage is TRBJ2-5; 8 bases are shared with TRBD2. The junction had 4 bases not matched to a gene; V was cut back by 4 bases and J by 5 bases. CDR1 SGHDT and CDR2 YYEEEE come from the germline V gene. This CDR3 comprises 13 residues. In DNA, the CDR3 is TGTGCCAGCAGCATGACTAGCGTGGAGACCCAGTACTTC. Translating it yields CASSMTSVETQYF.

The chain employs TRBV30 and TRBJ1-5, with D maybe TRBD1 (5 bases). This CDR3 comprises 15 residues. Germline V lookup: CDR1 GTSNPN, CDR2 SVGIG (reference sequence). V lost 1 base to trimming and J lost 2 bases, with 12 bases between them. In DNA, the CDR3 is TGTGCCTGGAGTGAGGGGAGGCACGGCAATCAGCCCCAGCATTTT. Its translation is CAWSEGRHGNQPQHF.

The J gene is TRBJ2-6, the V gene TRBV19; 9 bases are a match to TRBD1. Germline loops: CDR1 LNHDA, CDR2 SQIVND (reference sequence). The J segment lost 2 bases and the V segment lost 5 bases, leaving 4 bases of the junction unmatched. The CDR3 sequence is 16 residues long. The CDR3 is CASSDTGGPGANVLTF. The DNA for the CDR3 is TGTGCCAGTAGTGACACAGGGGGCCCTGGGGCCAACGTCCTGACTTTC.

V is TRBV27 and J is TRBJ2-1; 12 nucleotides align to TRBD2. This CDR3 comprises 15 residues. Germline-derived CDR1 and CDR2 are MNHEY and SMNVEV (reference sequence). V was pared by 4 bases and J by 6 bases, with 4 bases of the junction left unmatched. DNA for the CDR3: TGTGCCAGCAGTTACGGGACTAGCGGGCGCAATGAGCAGTTCTTC. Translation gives CASSYGTSGRNEQFF.

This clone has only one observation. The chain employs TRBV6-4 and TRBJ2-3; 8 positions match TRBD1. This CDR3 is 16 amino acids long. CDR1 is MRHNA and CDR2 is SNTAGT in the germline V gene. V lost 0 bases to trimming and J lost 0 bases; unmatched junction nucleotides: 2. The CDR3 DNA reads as TGTGCCAGCAGTGACTCGTGGACAGGGAGCACAGATACGCAGTATTTT. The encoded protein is CASSDSWTGSTDTQYF.

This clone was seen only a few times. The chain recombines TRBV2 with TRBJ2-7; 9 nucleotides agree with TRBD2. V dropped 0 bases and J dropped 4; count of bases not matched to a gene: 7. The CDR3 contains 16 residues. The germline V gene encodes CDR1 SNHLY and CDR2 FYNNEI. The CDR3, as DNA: TGTGCCAGCAGTGAAGCCGGGCGGGGGGGTGGGTACGAGCAGTACTTC. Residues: CASSEAGRGGGYEQYF. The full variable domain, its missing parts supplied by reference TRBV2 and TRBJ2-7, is EPEVTQTPSHQVTQMGQEVILRCVPISNHLYFYWYRQILGQKVEFLVSFYNNEISEKSEIFDDQFSVERPDGSNFTLKIRSTKLEDSAMYFCASSEAGRGGGYEQYFGPGTRLTVT.

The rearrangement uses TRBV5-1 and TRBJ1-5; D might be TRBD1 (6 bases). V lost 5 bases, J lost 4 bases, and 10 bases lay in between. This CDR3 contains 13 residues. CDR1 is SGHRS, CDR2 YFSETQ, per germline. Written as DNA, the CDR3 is TGCGCCAGCAGGCAGGGGCCTAATCAGCCCCAGCATTTT. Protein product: CASRQGPNQPQHF. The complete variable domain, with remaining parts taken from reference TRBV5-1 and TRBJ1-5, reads KAGVTQTPRYLIKTRGQQVTLSCSPISGHRSVSWYQQTPGQGLQFLFEYFSETQRNKGNFPGRFSGRQFSNSRSEMNVSTLELGDSALYLCASRQGPNQPQHFGDGTRLSIL.

CDR3 nucleotide sequence: TGCGCCAGCAGCCAAGATCACTTCGCGGGAGAAACCTACGAGCAGTACTTC. It specifies CASSQDHFAGETYEQYF. The chain links TRBV4-1 to TRBJ2-7, with 7 positions matching TRBD2. The CDR3 runs to 17 residues. V shed 0 bases and J 2 bases; nucleotides not matched to a gene: 10. The germline CDR1 and CDR2 sequences are MGHRA and YSYEKL.

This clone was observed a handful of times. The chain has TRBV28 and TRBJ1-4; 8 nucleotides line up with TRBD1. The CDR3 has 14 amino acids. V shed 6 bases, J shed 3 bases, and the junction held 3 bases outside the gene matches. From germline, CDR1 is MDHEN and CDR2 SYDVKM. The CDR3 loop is CASSQQGANEKLFF. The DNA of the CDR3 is TGTGCCAGCAGCCAACAGGGGGCTAATGAAAAACTGTTTTTT.

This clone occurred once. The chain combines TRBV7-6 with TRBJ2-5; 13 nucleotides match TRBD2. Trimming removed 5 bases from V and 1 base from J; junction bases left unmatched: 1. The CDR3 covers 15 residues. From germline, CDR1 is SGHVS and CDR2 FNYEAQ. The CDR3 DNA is TGTGCCAGCAGCGGGACTAGCGGGACCCAAGAGACCCAGTACTTC. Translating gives CASSGTSGTQETQYF.

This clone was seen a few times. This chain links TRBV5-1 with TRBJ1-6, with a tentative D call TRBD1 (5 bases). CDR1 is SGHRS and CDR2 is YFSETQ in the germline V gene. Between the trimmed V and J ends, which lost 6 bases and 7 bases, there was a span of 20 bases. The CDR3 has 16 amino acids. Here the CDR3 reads CASNPGEGPRNSPLHF. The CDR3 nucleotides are TGCGCCAGCAACCCCGGGGAGGGGCCGAGGAATTCACCCCTCCACTTT.

CDR3: CSASFNQPQHF. The CDR3 nucleotides are TGCAGTGCTAGCTTTAATCAGCCCCAGCATTTT. V gene TRBV20-1 combines with J gene TRBJ1-5; no firm D call. V gave up 3 bases and J gave up 4 bases, with 4 bases separating them. Per germline, CDR1 DFQATT and CDR2 SNEGSKA (reference sequence). The CDR3 has 11 residues.

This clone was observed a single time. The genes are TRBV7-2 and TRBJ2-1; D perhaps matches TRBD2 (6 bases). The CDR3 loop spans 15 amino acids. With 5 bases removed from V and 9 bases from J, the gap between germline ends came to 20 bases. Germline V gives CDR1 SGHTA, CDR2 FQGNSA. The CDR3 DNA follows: TGTGCCAGCAGCCCGGGACTGCCCTCCAATAGTGAGCAGTTCTTC. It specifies CASSPGLPSNSEQFF.